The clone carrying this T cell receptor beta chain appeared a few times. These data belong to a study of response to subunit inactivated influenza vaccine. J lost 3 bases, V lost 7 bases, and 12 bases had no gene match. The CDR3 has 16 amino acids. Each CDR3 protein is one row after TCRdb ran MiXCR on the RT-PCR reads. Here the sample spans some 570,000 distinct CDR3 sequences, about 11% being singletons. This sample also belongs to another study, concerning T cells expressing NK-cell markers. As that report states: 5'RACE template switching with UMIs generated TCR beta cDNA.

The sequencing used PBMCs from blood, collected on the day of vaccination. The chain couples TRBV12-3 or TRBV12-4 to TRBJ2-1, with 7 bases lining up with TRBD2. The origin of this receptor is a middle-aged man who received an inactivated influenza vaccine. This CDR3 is CASTDTSETFYNEQFF. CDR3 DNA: TGTGCCAGCACCGACACTAGCGAAACCTTCTACAATGAGCAGTTCTTC.